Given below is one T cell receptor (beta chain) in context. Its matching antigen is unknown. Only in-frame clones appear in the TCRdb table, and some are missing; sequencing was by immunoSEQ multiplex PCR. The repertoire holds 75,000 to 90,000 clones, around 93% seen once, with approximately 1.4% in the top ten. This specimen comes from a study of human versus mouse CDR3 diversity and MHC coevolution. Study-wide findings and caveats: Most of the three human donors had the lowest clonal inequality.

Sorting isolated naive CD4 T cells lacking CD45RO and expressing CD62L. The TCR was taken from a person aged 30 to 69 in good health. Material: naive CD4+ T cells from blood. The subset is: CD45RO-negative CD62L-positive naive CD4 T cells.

The DNA for the CDR3 is TGTGCCAGCAGCAATAGCGGGGGTTACAATGAGCAGTTCTTC. As protein: CASSNSGGYNEQFF. The chain uses TRBV7-2 and TRBJ2-1; 9 bases align to TRBD2. Germline CDR1 SGHTA, CDR2 FQGNSA. After removal of 5 bases from V and 4 bases from J, the junction contained 3 bases not matched to a gene. There are 14 residues in the CDR3. Full variable domain (rest looked up from reference TRBV7-2 and TRBJ2-1): GAGVSQSPSNKVTEKGKDVELRCDPISGHTALYWYRQSLGQGLEFLIYFQGNSAPDKSGLPSDRFSAERTGGSVSTLTIQRTQQEDSAVYLCASSNSGGYNEQFFGPGTRLTVL.